The next 12 T cell receptor beta chains were all read from a single sample in a study of breast tumors, draining lymph nodes, adjacent tissues. Breast cancer patients provided tissue from their axillary draining lymph nodes. TCRdb analysed the multiplex PCR reads with MiXCR anew, one entry per CDR3 protein. In the table there are under 150,000 distinct CDR3 sequences, approximately 21% of which are singletons. Sequences were obtained from axillary lymph node tissue. The receptors were gathered from a female donor with breast cancer. Some clones in this sample may be carry-over from other donors' samples.

For this clonotype: A clone one base away is much larger, so this may be a read error. V gene TRBV5-4 combines with J gene TRBJ1-4, with D unclear. The length of the CDR3 is 13 residues. CDR1 is SGHNT, CDR2 YYREEE, per germline (reference sequence). CDR3 sequence: CAGSDKTNEKLFF. CDR3 sequence (DNA): TGTGCCGGCAGCGATAAAACTAATGAAAAACTGTTTTTT.

The chain employs TRBV7-3 and TRBJ2-2; D might be TRBD2 (6 bases). The CDR3 is 15 amino acids. CDR1 and CDR2 from the germline V gene are SGHTA and FQGTGA. Trimming took 1 base from V and 3 from J, leaving 9 bases between them. The CDR3 coding sequence is TGTGCCAGCAGCTTAAGGGGACTCCACACCGGGGAGCTGTTTTTT. It translates to CASSLRGLHTGELFF.

This clonotype showed up many times. The CDR3, as DNA: TGTGCCAGCAGCCGGGGCTTCGAGCAGTACTTC. Translation: CASSRGFEQYF. The V gene is TRBV14, the J gene TRBJ2-7; D might be TRBD1 (5 bases). CDR1 SGHDN and CDR2 FVKESK come from the germline V gene. Trimming cost V 4 bases and J 6 bases, with 7 bases left between them. This CDR3 spans 11 amino acids.

This clonotype was recorded at least ten times. The CDR3 reads CASRTPNTGELFF. As DNA, the CDR3 is TGTGCCAGCAGGACACCGAACACCGGGGAGCTGTTTTTT. This chain joins TRBV12-3 or TRBV12-4 and TRBJ2-2; no clear D. This CDR3 has 13 amino acids. V lost 6 bases to trimming and J lost 0 bases, with 5 bases between them.

Many counts were recorded for this clonotype. V is TRBV9 and J is TRBJ2-2; 9 positions agree with TRBD1. The germline CDR1 and CDR2 sequences are SGDLS and YYNGEE. This CDR3 has 16 amino acids. V was pared by 5 bases and J by 1 base, with 6 bases of the junction left unmatched. In DNA form, the CDR3 reads TGTGCCAGCAGAGACGGGACAGGGCGGAACACCGGGGAGCTGTTTTTT. It yields the protein CASRDGTGRNTGELFF.

V usage is TRBV5-6 and J usage is TRBJ2-3, with 10 nucleotides matching TRBD2. V lost 7 bases and J lost 7; bases outside the gene matches: 9. Germline-derived CDR1 and CDR2 are SGHDT and YYEEEE. The CDR3 is 14 residues long. CDR3: CASFGASGSNTQYF. The DNA of the CDR3 is TGTGCCAGCTTTGGGGCTAGCGGGAGTAATACGCAGTATTTT.

A remark on this clonotype: A much larger clone lies a single base off, so this may be a read error. This rearrangement joins TRBV19 to TRBJ2-1, with 9 nucleotides matching TRBD1. Germline-derived CDR1 and CDR2 are LNHDA and SQIVND (reference sequence). The CDR3 has 15 residues. The CDR3 DNA sequence: TGTGCCAATAGTGTCCGGGACAGGGTCATCAATGAGCAGTTCTTC. This translates into CANSVRDRVINEQFF.

A remark on this clonotype: This may arise from a read error, as a much more abundant clone is one base away. J is TRBJ2-5 and V is TRBV28; 10 bases are shared with TRBD1. Germline V gene sequence: CDR1 MDHEN, CDR2 SYDVKM. V shed 3 bases, J shed 5 bases, and the junction held 9 bases outside the gene matches. The CDR3 is made up of 16 amino acids. The CDR3 DNA follows: TGTGCCAGCAGTTTCGCGGGACAGGGGAAAGGGGAGACCCAGTACTTC. Residues: CASSFAGQGKGETQYF.

This clonotype was seen repeatedly, ten times or more. This chain joins TRBV7-9 and TRBJ2-1; the match to TRBD2 covers 12 bases. Looked up from germline, CDR1 is SEHNR and CDR2 is FQNEAQ (reference sequence). Germline trimming cut 4 bases from V and 8 bases from J; bases unmatched to any gene: 9. The CDR3 spans 16 residues. The CDR3 nucleotides read TGTGCCAGCAGCTCCCAGACTAGCGGGAGTTGGCATGAGCAGTTCTTC. Translating gives CASSSQTSGSWHEQFF.

The rearrangement uses TRBV28 and TRBJ2-4; D unclear. The CDR3 totals 14 residues. V was shortened by 5 bases and J by 0 bases, with 8 bases between the two germline ends. The germline CDR1 and CDR2 sequences are MDHEN and SYDVKM. This CDR3 is CASSIGLAKNIQYF. CDR3 bases: TGTGCCAGCAGTATCGGGCTAGCCAAAAACATTCAGTACTTC.

At least ten counts were recorded for this clonotype. V and J are TRBV27 and TRBJ1-4; maybe TRBD1 (6 bases). The ends were cut back, 6 bases at V and 1 base at J, with 18 bases in the middle. CDR1 is MNHEY, CDR2 SMNVEV, per germline (reference sequence). The CDR3 runs to 17 residues. The CDR3 nucleotides read TGTGCCAGCAGGTCCGTGGACAGAGAGGAAACTAATGAAAAACTGTTTTTT. This translates into CASRSVDREETNEKLFF.

This clonotype has a count of ten or more. V and J are TRBV2 and TRBJ2-7; tentatively, D is TRBD2 (5 bases). Germline assignment: CDR1 SNHLY and CDR2 FYNNEI. V was shortened by 8 bases and J by 0 bases, with 8 bases between the two germline ends. This CDR3 is 12 amino acids long. The CDR3 DNA sequence: TGTGCCAGCGAGGGCGACTCCTACGAGCAGTACTTC. Its protein is CASEGDSYEQYF. The whole variable domain, filled in from reference TRBV2 and TRBJ2-7, reads EPEVTQTPSHQVTQMGQEVILRCVPISNHLYFYWYRQILGQKVEFLVSFYNNEISEKSEIFDDQFSVERPDGSNFTLKIRSTKLEDSAMYFCASEGDSYEQYFGPGTRLTVT.